This TCR beta chain was sequenced in a study of shared T cell receptors in the human thymus. Germline V lookup: CDR1 SEHNR, CDR2 FQNEAQ (reference sequence). This CDR3 comprises 18 residues. The V gene lost 5 bases and the J gene lost 2 bases, with 21 bases spanning the gap. Some clones are missing from TCRdb's copy, which holds only in-frame ones; the method was immunoSEQ multiplex PCR. The profile covers roughly 660,000 clones, with approximately 88% appearing a single time and 0.0085% to 0.012% taken by the ten largest. The same data also went into a second study, on human thymus T cells. This second report adds: Thymus pieces cut out during corrective heart surgery were the tissue that was used.

The rearrangement joins TRBV7-9 to TRBJ2-2, with a tentative D call TRBD1 (6 bases). This sequence was found in a boy younger than two with a congenital heart defect. The specimen sequenced was thymocytes. The CDR3 protein is CASSTNPGTHTNTGELFF. DNA of the CDR3: TGTGCCAGCAGCACTAACCCCGGGACACACACTAACACCGGGGAGCTGTTTTTT.